This entry describes one T cell receptor (beta chain). This entry is derived from a study of control samples from healthy donors and cancer patients. Generated by immunoSEQ multiplex PCR, the TCRdb table keeps only in-frame clones and is missing some. The table has over 150,000 clones, about 90% seen once. The germline V gene encodes CDR1 MNHEY and CDR2 SMNVEV (reference sequence). Between the trimmed V and J ends, which lost 7 bases and 5 bases, there was a span of 14 bases. The length of the CDR3 is 13 residues. This sequence originates from a woman aged 45-65 years in good health. The rearrangement links TRBV27 to TRBJ2-5; D possibly uses TRBD1 or TRBD2 (5 bases each). The specimen sequenced was blood. In nucleotides, the CDR3 is TGTGCCAGCACCCCCATTTGGGGGGAGACCCAGTACTTC. Amino acid sequence: CASTPIWGETQYF.